The 14 T cell receptor beta chains listed next were all sequenced from one sample in a study of PD-1 blockade in mismatch repair-deficient tumors. The data were produced by immunoSEQ multiplex PCR, yet TCRdb's version contains in-frame clones alone and is incomplete. The sample records 30,000 to 45,000 clones, around four fifths being singletons. This material consisted of PBMCs, taken roughly 40 weeks after starting pembrolizumab. These receptors came from an adult with mismatch repair-deficient cancer.

The V and J genes are TRBV5-4 and TRBJ2-5; TRBD1 is a possible D gene (6 bases). V was cut by 1 base and J by 1 base, with 11 bases left in between. Germline V gene sequence: CDR1 SGHNT, CDR2 YYREEE (reference sequence). This CDR3 has 15 amino acids. This chain's CDR3 is CASSLFQGSQETQYF. As DNA, the CDR3 is TGTGCCAGCAGCTTGTTCCAGGGGAGCCAAGAGACCCAGTACTTC.

The V gene is TRBV28, the J gene TRBJ2-3; D is uncertain. The CDR3 extends over 12 amino acids. Germline CDR1 is MDHEN and CDR2 is SYDVKM. Trimming stripped 4 bases from V and 3 bases from J, with 5 bases between. The CDR3 loop is CASSSATDTQYF. DNA of the CDR3: TGTGCCAGCAGTTCCGCGACAGATACGCAGTATTTT.

CDR3 residues: CASSLGQGYNEQFF. The CDR3 DNA reads as TGCGCCAGCAGCTTGGGACAGGGGTACAATGAGCAGTTCTTC. This chain joins TRBV5-1 and TRBJ2-1; 8 nucleotides line up with TRBD1. The trim removed 0 bases at V and 4 bases at J, leaving 0 bases unmatched. Germline CDR1 SGHRS, CDR2 YFSETQ. The CDR3 loop spans 14 amino acids.

The V call is TRBV5-1, the J call TRBJ2-7, with a weak D call TRBD1 (5 bases). Germline loops: CDR1 SGHRS, CDR2 YFSETQ. V gave up 3 bases and J gave up 5 bases, with 12 bases separating them. The CDR3 sequence is 13 residues long. This CDR3 is CASSSDSGNEQYF. The CDR3 DNA is TGCGCCAGCAGCTCAGATTCAGGGAACGAGCAGTACTTC.

This chain joins TRBV4-2 and TRBJ2-5, with 9 bases that match TRBD2. CDR1 is LGHNA, CDR2 YNFKEQ, per germline. The CDR3 consists of 16 residues. Germline trimming cut 1 base from V and 2 bases from J; bases unmatched to any gene: 5. CDR3 sequence (DNA): TGTGCCAGCAGCCAAGCACGACTAGCGGCTCAAGAGACCCAGTACTTC. Its translation is CASSQARLAAQETQYF.

The sample holds a few counts of this clone. The CDR3 DNA follows: TGCGCCAGCAGCTTCGGACTAGCGAGGTATCCAGATACGCAGTATTTT. Residues: CASSFGLARYPDTQYF. V and J are TRBV5-1 and TRBJ2-3; 9 nucleotides align to TRBD2. The CDR3 consists of 16 residues. J lost 4 bases, V lost 2 bases, and 8 bases had no gene match. Germline assignment: CDR1 SGHRS and CDR2 YFSETQ. Looking up the rest from reference TRBV5-1 and TRBJ2-3 gives the full variable domain: KAGVTQTPRYLIKTRGQQVTLSCSPISGHRSVSWYQQTPGQGLQFLFEYFSETQRNKGNFPGRFSGRQFSNSRSEMNVSTLELGDSALYLCASSFGLARYPDTQYFGPGTRLTVL.

The genes are TRBV5-1 and TRBJ2-5, with TRBD2 identical over 9 bases. Trimming removed 6 bases from V and 3 bases from J; junction bases left unmatched: 9. From germline, CDR1 is SGHRS and CDR2 YFSETQ. This CDR3 is built from 15 residues. This CDR3 reads CASTPGTSREETQYF. The CDR3 DNA is TGCGCCAGCACCCCCGGGACTAGCAGAGAAGAGACCCAGTACTTC.

V gene TRBV5-1 combines with J gene TRBJ2-1; weak D call: TRBD2 (6 bases). This CDR3 contains 15 residues. Germline V lookup: CDR1 SGHRS, CDR2 YFSETQ. Trimming stripped 0 bases from V and 4 bases from J, with 11 bases between. CDR3 sequence: CASSLVGGRYNEQFF. The CDR3 coding sequence is TGCGCCAGCAGCTTGGTTGGGGGGAGATACAATGAGCAGTTCTTC.

This rearrangement joins TRBV9 to TRBJ2-6; D ambiguous. With 3 bases removed from V and 2 bases from J, the gap between germline ends came to 6 bases. The germline CDR1 and CDR2 sequences are SGDLS and YYNGEE. This CDR3 comprises 14 residues. In nucleotides, the CDR3 is TGTGCCAGCAGCGCGAGGACTGGGGCCAACGTCCTGACTTTC. This encodes CASSARTGANVLTF.

The rearrangement joins TRBV30 to TRBJ1-2; 7 bases are a match to TRBD1. The junction had 5 bases not matched to a gene; V was cut back by 3 bases and J by 4 bases. The CDR3 loop spans 13 amino acids. Germline V lookup: CDR1 GTSNPN, CDR2 SVGIG (reference sequence). This chain's CDR3 is CAWSRGSAYGYTF. CDR3 nucleotides: TGTGCCTGGAGCAGGGGGTCTGCCTATGGCTACACCTTC.

The V and J genes are TRBV18 and TRBJ1-1, with D perhaps matching TRBD1 (5 bases). This CDR3 is 13 amino acids long. V was cut by 5 bases and J by 1 base, with 8 bases left in between. Germline V gene lookup returns CDR1 KGHSH and CDR2 LQKENI. This CDR3 reads CASSKTENTEAFF. In DNA form, the CDR3 reads TGTGCCAGCTCAAAGACAGAGAACACTGAAGCTTTCTTT.

The V and J genes are TRBV27 and TRBJ1-5; D unclear. Germline CDR1 and CDR2: MNHEY and SMNVEV (reference sequence). The ends were cut back, 6 bases at V and 4 bases at J, with 10 bases in the middle. The CDR3 spans 13 residues. CDR3 amino acids: CASRSGRNQPQHF. Written as DNA, the CDR3 is TGTGCCAGCAGGTCGGGGAGAAATCAGCCCCAGCATTTT.

This chain links TRBV5-1 with TRBJ2-3; possibly TRBD1 for D (5 bases). V dropped 0 bases and J dropped 5 bases, with 7 bases sitting between them. This CDR3 has 13 residues. Germline CDR1 SGHRS, CDR2 YFSETQ. DNA for the CDR3: TGCGCCAGCAGCTTGGAGGGGATAGATACGCAGTATTTT. It translates to CASSLEGIDTQYF.

The chain combines TRBV28 with TRBJ2-1; 13 nucleotides align to TRBD2. There are 16 residues in the CDR3. J lost 7 bases, V lost 3 bases, and 6 bases had no gene match. CDR1 is MDHEN and CDR2 is SYDVKM in the germline V gene. The CDR3 region has the DNA TGTGCCAGCAGTTTCCCCGGGACTAGCGGGAAAAATGAGCAGTTCTTC. Amino acid sequence: CASSFPGTSGKNEQFF.